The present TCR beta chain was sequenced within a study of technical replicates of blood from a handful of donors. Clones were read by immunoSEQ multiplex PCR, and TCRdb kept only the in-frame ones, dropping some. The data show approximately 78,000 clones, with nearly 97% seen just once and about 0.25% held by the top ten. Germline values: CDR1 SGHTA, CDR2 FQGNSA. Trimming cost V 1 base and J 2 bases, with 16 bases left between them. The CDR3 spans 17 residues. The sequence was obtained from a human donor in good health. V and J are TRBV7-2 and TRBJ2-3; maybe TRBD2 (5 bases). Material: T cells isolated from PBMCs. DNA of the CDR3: TGTGCCAGCAGCTTAGACGCGGGCCCTCTTTTCACAGATACGCAGTATTTT. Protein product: CASSLDAGPLFTDTQYF.